A single sample is the source of the 9 T cell receptor beta chains below, sequenced in a study of post-analysis software for immune sequencing data. Study-level results: Patients showed TRBV5-6, TRBV5-1 and TRBV20-1 among a few TRBV segments more frequent than in controls.

Every TCR beta cDNA library bore unique molecular identifiers. MiXCR was run by TCRdb on the PCR reads, yielding one entry per CDR3 protein. The profile shows over 700,000 distinct CDR3 sequences, 25% to 30% of them singletons. Their cognate antigens are unknown. The material sequenced was blood. These receptors were taken from a girl under 18 with multiple sclerosis.

This clonotype appeared a few times. The chain links TRBV20-1 to TRBJ2-2; D remains unclear. The CDR3 consists of 13 residues. The V gene's germline CDR1 is DFQATT and CDR2 SNEGSKA (reference sequence). Trimming stripped 7 bases from V and 3 bases from J, with 12 bases between. This chain's CDR3 is CSGNSPYTGELFF. The CDR3 bases are TGCAGTGGTAACAGCCCATACACCGGGGAGCTGTTTTTT.

This clonotype appeared a few times. The CDR3 protein is CSAPRTSDTQYF. CDR3 coding DNA: TGCAGTGCCCCCCGGACTTCAGATACGCAGTATTTT. V usage is TRBV20-1 and J usage is TRBJ2-3; TRBD2 is a possible D gene (5 bases). The V end lost 6 bases, the J end lost 4 bases, and 11 bases lay between the germline ends. The CDR3 consists of 12 residues. From germline, CDR1 is DFQATT and CDR2 SNEGSKA (reference sequence).

The chain employs TRBV6-5 and TRBJ2-1; 11 nucleotides line up with TRBD1. CDR3 length: 15 residues. V lost 6 bases and J lost 6; bases outside the gene matches: 7. Germline V gene lookup returns CDR1 MNHEY and CDR2 SVGAGI. Here the CDR3 DNA reads TGTGCCAGCAGGAGACCGGGACAGGGGGGCAATGAGCAGTTCTTC. This gives the protein CASRRPGQGGNEQFF.

The V gene is TRBV2, the J gene TRBJ2-1, with 8 bases matching TRBD2. Looked up from germline, CDR1 is SNHLY and CDR2 is FYNNEI. The CDR3 length is 14 residues. With V trimmed by 8 bases and J by 3 bases, 6 bases remained unmatched. In DNA, the CDR3 is TGTGCCAGCGAGAGAACTAGCGGCTACAATGAGCAGTTCTTC. It encodes CASERTSGYNEQFF.

This clonotype was detected only a few times. V is TRBV6-1 and J is TRBJ1-4, with D tentatively TRBD1 (6 bases). V dropped 7 bases and J dropped 3 bases, with 12 bases sitting between them. The CDR3 contains 14 residues. CDR1 is MNHNS and CDR2 is SASEGT in the germline V gene. The chain's CDR3 is CASTYRTANEKLFF. For the CDR3, the DNA is TGTGCCAGCACCTATCGGACAGCTAATGAAAAACTGTTTTTT.

The chain joins TRBV6-2 or TRBV6-3 to TRBJ1-1; D is ambiguous. The CDR3 is 12 residues long. V was clipped by 6 bases and J by 8 bases, with 13 bases between them. CDR1 and CDR2 from the germline V gene are MNHEY and SVGEGT. CDR3 protein: CASRLSMSEAFF. CDR3 nucleotide sequence: TGTGCCAGCAGACTATCGATGAGCGAAGCTTTCTTT.

V usage is TRBV6-1 and J usage is TRBJ2-5; 7 nucleotides agree with TRBD1. Germline trimming cut 6 bases from V and 1 base from J; bases unmatched to any gene: 2. CDR1 and CDR2 from the germline V gene are MNHNS and SASEGT. There are 13 residues in the CDR3. DNA for the CDR3: TGTGCCAGCAGGGACAGGCCCCAAGAGACCCAGTACTTC. It translates to CASRDRPQETQYF.

This clonotype was seen a single time. V usage is TRBV5-1 and J usage is TRBJ2-3; TRBD2 is a possible D gene (6 bases). Looked up from germline, CDR1 is SGHRS and CDR2 is YFSETQ. The CDR3 runs to 14 residues. Trimming left V 5 bases short and J 4 bases short, with 14 bases between. The CDR3 bases are TGCGCCAGCAGAGGGACTCAAAGGGCAGATACGCAGTATTTT. This encodes CASRGTQRADTQYF.

The chain recombines TRBV24-1 with TRBJ2-5; TRBD2 agrees at 7 bases. The CDR3 length is 16 residues. Losses at the gene ends were 2 bases for V and 5 bases for J; bases not matched to a gene: 10. CDR1 KGHDR and CDR2 SFDVKD come from the germline V gene. The CDR3 sequence: CATSDYYSGGYETQYF. For the CDR3, the DNA is TGTGCCACCAGTGATTATTACTCGGGGGGTTATGAGACCCAGTACTTC.